Listed below are T cell receptor beta chains from one sample, sequenced in a study of patients and donors after allogeneic stem cell transplantation. TCRdb processed the RT-PCR reads anew with MiXCR; each CDR3 protein has one entry. The table shows about a million distinct CDR3 sequences, with about 20% occurring only once. Sequencing was done on a sample of blood, either unsorted or a sorted T cell fraction (not recorded which). Source of these receptors: a human donor who was either an allogeneic HSCT recipient or a stem cell or donor lymphocyte infusion donor (not recorded which). It is not recorded whose cells these are; they may come from a transplant donor. The CDR3 runs from the conserved cysteine through the conserved F or W. The order of the fields is clone size, D gene, J gene, V gene, CDR3 DNA, CDR3 protein. D genes are given only for firm matches. Clone size is shown for a subset of rows, as once, few, many or a class of expanded clone.

- - TRBJ2-2 TRBV2 TGTGCCAGCAGTGTAGAAAGGAAGGGACATTTTGGCTCCGGGGAGCTGTTTTTT CASSVERKGHFGSGELFF
few - TRBJ1-5 TRBV25-1 TGTGCCAGCAGTGGGAAAGGGTTGGTTCATTTT CASSGKGLVHF
- TRBD2 TRBJ2-7 TRBV5-1 TGCGCCAGCAGCGCCAGCGGGAGGGCCGACGAAGAGCAGTACTTC CASSASGRADEEQYF
few TRBD1 TRBJ2-1 TRBV2 TGTGCCAGCACCTCGACAGGGGGCCCTAGGACGGGTGAGCAGTTCTTC CASTSTGGPRTGEQFF
- TRBD2 TRBJ2-3 TRBV24-1 TGTGCCACCAGTGCTAGCGGACCTAGCACAGATACGCAGTATTTT CATSASGPSTDTQYF
few TRBD2 TRBJ2-1 TRBV12-3/TRBV12-4 TGTGCCAGCAGGATAGCGGGAGGGCCCCACAATGAGCAGTTCTTC CASRIAGGPHNEQFF
few - TRBJ1-6 TRBV6-1 TGTGCCAGCAGTGGACTGGCCGGTGGAGCCCTCCACTTT CASSGLAGGALHF
few - TRBJ2-1 TRBV27 TGTGCCAGCAGTTTATCGGGAGAAAGTGAGCAGTTCTTC CASSLSGESEQFF
- TRBD1 TRBJ1-2 TRBV20-1 TGCAGTGCGAGAGACGGGACAGGGTTATATGACACCTTC CSARDGTGLYDTF
- TRBD2 TRBJ2-3 TRBV29-1 TGCAGCGGGGGACTAGCGGGACTAGGGGATACGCAGTATTTT CSGGLAGLGDTQYF
few - TRBJ2-7 TRBV7-2 TGTGCCAGCAGCCGATATGCGGGAAAAGTAAGGGACGAGCAGTACTTC CASSRYAGKVRDEQYF
- - TRBJ1-6 TRBV10-3 TGTGCCATCAGTGAGGCGGGTGATTCACCCCTCCACTTT CAISEAGDSPLHF
few - TRBJ1-6 TRBV6-1 TGTGCCAGCAGCCGGCACGGCCGCGACTTCTATAATTCACCCCTCCACTTT CASSRHGRDFYNSPLHF
few - TRBJ1-1 TRBV7-8 TGTGCCAGCAGCTTAAGCCTATTGGGTGGAACTGAAGCTTTCTTT CASSLSLLGGTEAFF
- TRBD2 TRBJ2-7 TRBV5-6 TGTGCCAGCAGCTTGGGTGGGAGGGCCGACCGGGAGCAGTACTTC CASSLGGRADREQYF
- - TRBJ2-1 TRBV24-1 TGTGCCACCAGTGACTCCAGGGGAAGGGACAATGAGCAGTTCTTC CATSDSRGRDNEQFF
many TRBD1 TRBJ2-3 TRBV25-1 TGTGCCAGCAGTGAAGACAGGGTGGCAGATACGCAGTATTTT CASSEDRVADTQYF
- - TRBJ1-6 TRBV20-1 TGCAGCCCTTCACCCCTCCACTTT CSPSPLHF
few TRBD1 TRBJ2-5 TRBV7-2 TGTGCCAGCAGCTTATCCCTGGGACAGGGGGCCCTAGAGACCCAGTACTTC CASSLSLGQGALETQYF
many TRBD1 TRBJ1-5 TRBV12-3/TRBV12-4 TGTGCCAGCAGCGACAGGGATAGCAATCAGCCCCAGCATTTT CASSDRDSNQPQHF
- TRBD1 TRBJ1-5 TRBV20-1 TGCAGTGCTGGAATCCGCGACAGGGGTTTGAGCAATCAGCCCCAGCATTTT CSAGIRDRGLSNQPQHF
- TRBD1 TRBJ2-2 TRBV19 TGTGCCAGTAGTACAGACACCGGGACAGGGGGCAGCGGGGAGCTGTTTTTT CASSTDTGTGGSGELFF
- - TRBJ1-2 TRBV20-1 TGCAGTGCAAGATCCTCAAGCAGAGGGCGCCTGGGGTATGGCTACACCTTC CSARSSSRGRLGYGYTF
- - TRBJ2-5 TRBV30 TGTGCCTGGAGAGGGCAAGAGACCCAGTACTTC CAWRGQETQYF
few - TRBJ2-7 TRBV10-3 TGTGCCATCAGTGACGCCCAACAGGCTAGCTCCTACGAGCAGTACTTC CAISDAQQASSYEQYF
few TRBD1 TRBJ1-1 TRBV7-8 TGTGCCAGCAGCCCCGGACAGGGGTCGAACACTGAAGCTTTCTTT CASSPGQGSNTEAFF
- - TRBJ1-1 TRBV7-9 TGTGCCAGCAGCTTAGCCGTAGGTGCGAACACTGAAGCTTTCTTT CASSLAVGANTEAFF
- - TRBJ2-2 TRBV7-8 TGTGCCAGCAGCTTAATGGGCGGGGAGCTGTTTTTT CASSLMGGELFF
- - TRBJ1-3 TRBV12-3/TRBV12-4 TGTGCCAGCAGCGATAGGGGGTTTGGAAACACCATATATTTT CASSDRGFGNTIYF
- - TRBJ2-7 TRBV3-1 TGTGCCAGCAGCCCACAGCTAACGGAGGGGTCCTACGAGCAGTACTTC CASSPQLTEGSYEQYF
- - TRBJ2-3 TRBV21-1 TGTGCCTCCTTGAAGGGTCATTGCACAGATACGCAGTATTTT CASLKGHCTDTQYF
- - TRBJ1-1 TRBV6-2/TRBV6-3 TGTGCCAGCAGCTCCATACCCACAGGGTTCGGGGAAGCTTTCTTT CASSSIPTGFGEAFF
few TRBD2 TRBJ2-2 TRBV15 TGTGCCACCGGACCTAGCGGGAGGGGGACCGGGGAGCTGTTTTTT CATGPSGRGTGELFF
- - TRBJ2-1 TRBV4-2 TGTGCCAGCAGCCAAGAAGGGGGAGACCCGCGGCAGTTCTTC CASSQEGGDPRQFF
few TRBD2 TRBJ2-5 TRBV5-1 TGCGCCAGCAGCCTAGGACTAGCGGGAGTTGGAGAGACCCAGTACTTC CASSLGLAGVGETQYF
- - TRBJ2-3 TRBV7-8 TGTGCCAGCAGCCCCTGGGGCGGGTTCAGACTAACTAGCACAGATACGCAGTATTTT CASSPWGGFRLTSTDTQYF
- - TRBJ2-3 TRBV28 TGTGCCAGCAGTTGGGACTCCGCTAGCACAGATACGCAGTATTTT CASSWDSASTDTQYF
- TRBD2 TRBJ2-3 TRBV4-2 TGTGCCAGCAGCCGACGGACTAGCGGGTCTCCTGGGACAGATACGCAGTATTTT CASSRRTSGSPGTDTQYF
- TRBD2 TRBJ2-7 TRBV12-3/TRBV12-4 TGTGCCAGCACCCCCGCACTAGCGGGAGGGTCCGAGCAGTACTTC CASTPALAGGSEQYF
few - TRBJ1-5 TRBV5-5 TGTGCCAGCAGCCTCAACGCGGGGGGCGGTGGCAATCAGCCCCAGCATTTT CASSLNAGGGGNQPQHF
- TRBD1 TRBJ2-5 TRBV30 TGTGCCTGGAGTCATGGACAGGGGGCCGGGGAGACCCAGTACTTC CAWSHGQGAGETQYF
- - TRBJ2-5 TRBV7-7 TGTGCCAGCAGCTTTTCGGAGGGACCGCCCCAAGAGACCCAGTACTTC CASSFSEGPPQETQYF
many - TRBJ2-1 TRBV12-3/TRBV12-4 TGTGCCAGCAGTTTAGGAACTGCGAGCTCCTACAATGAGCAGTTCTTC CASSLGTASSYNEQFF
- - TRBJ1-2 TRBV12-3/TRBV12-4 TGTGCCAGCAGTTTAAGCGGCTCCGGCTATGGCTACACCTTC CASSLSGSGYGYTF
- - TRBJ2-3 TRBV10-3 TGTGCCATCAGTGTGAATAGGGGGTTATGGACAGATACGCAGTATTTT CAISVNRGLWTDTQYF
many TRBD1 TRBJ1-6 TRBV12-3/TRBV12-4 TGTGCCAGCAGTCCCGCGGGGACAGATAATTCACCCCTCCACTTT CASSPAGTDNSPLHF
- - TRBJ1-1 TRBV20-1 TGCAGTGCTAGGGAAGTCTGGTGG CSAREVWW
- - TRBJ1-6 TRBV4-1 TGCGCCAGCAGCTCTCACGGACAAGCCGTTTCACCCCTCCACTTT CASSSHGQAVSPLHF